Listed below are T cell receptor beta chains from one sample, sequenced in a study of Ad26.COV2.S vaccination and SARS-CoV-2 variants. The table came from immunoSEQ multiplex PCR; TCRdb's copy has only in-frame clones and leaves some out. The table lists over 400,000 clones, 90% of them singletons. Here the sequenced sample was peripheral blood, taken in a trial of Ad26.COV2.S vaccine versus placebo. Receptors were obtained from a person aged 18-60 years who received the Ad26.COV2.S COVID-19 vaccine or a placebo. The CDR3 runs from the conserved cysteine through the conserved F or W. D genes are given only for firm matches. The size field is filled for only some rows; it gives once, few, many or a size class.

J gene: TRBJ1-2
D gene: -
V gene: TRBV4-2
clone size: -
CDR3 DNA: TGTGCCAGCAGCCAAGCGACCAGGGGCGATGGCTACACCTTC
CDR3 protein: CASSQATRGDGYTF

J gene: TRBJ1-1
D gene: TRBD1
V gene: TRBV7-8
clone size: -
CDR3 DNA: TGTGCCAGCAGCCGCGGGGACAGGGGGCTTGACACTGAAGCTTTCTTT
CDR3 protein: CASSRGDRGLDTEAFF

J gene: TRBJ1-1
D gene: -
V gene: TRBV4-1
clone size: -
CDR3 DNA: TGCGCCAGCAGCCAAGTATTGAACACTGAAGCTTTCTTT
CDR3 protein: CASSQVLNTEAFF

J gene: TRBJ1-3
D gene: -
V gene: TRBV14
clone size: -
CDR3 DNA: TGTGCCAGCAGCCAAGATATAGACGGAGCCCAGCCTGGAAACACCATATATTTT
CDR3 protein: CASSQDIDGAQPGNTIYF

J gene: TRBJ2-1
D gene: -
V gene: TRBV7-3
clone size: -
CDR3 DNA: TGTGCCAGCAGCCTAAATGGGCGCAATGAGCAGTTCTTC
CDR3 protein: CASSLNGRNEQFF

J gene: TRBJ1-1
D gene: -
V gene: TRBV29-1
clone size: -
CDR3 DNA: TGCAGCGCCCAAGGGCAGGCGGGGACTGAAGCTTTCTTT
CDR3 protein: CSAQGQAGTEAFF

J gene: TRBJ2-7
D gene: TRBD2
V gene: TRBV6-1
clone size: -
CDR3 DNA: TGTGCCAGCAGTGAAGTAACTAGCGGGAGGCAACCCCTCTCCTACGAGCAGTACTTC
CDR3 protein: CASSEVTSGRQPLSYEQYF

J gene: TRBJ2-5
D gene: -
V gene: TRBV4-1
clone size: -
CDR3 DNA: TGCGCCAGCAGCCAAGATTTCGATTGGAGGGCAGAGACCCAGTACTTC
CDR3 protein: CASSQDFDWRAETQYF

J gene: TRBJ1-5
D gene: -
V gene: TRBV6-6
clone size: -
CDR3 DNA: TGTGCCAGCCGGCGACAGGAAAAGCAGCCCCAGCATTTT
CDR3 protein: CASRRQEKQPQHF

J gene: TRBJ2-3
D gene: -
V gene: TRBV7-9
clone size: -
CDR3 DNA: TGTGCCAGCAGCTCCTCCGCTACAGATACGCAGTATTTT
CDR3 protein: CASSSSATDTQYF

J gene: TRBJ2-7
D gene: -
V gene: TRBV21-1
clone size: -
CDR3 DNA: TGTGCCAGCAGCAACCGTCCTAGCGGGAGGGCTAGCCACGAGCAGTACTTC
CDR3 protein: CASSNRPSGRASHEQYF

J gene: TRBJ2-1
D gene: TRBD2
V gene: TRBV19
clone size: -
CDR3 DNA: TGTGCCAGTTCTGCTAGCGGGAGTAGGGACAATGAGCAGTTCTTC
CDR3 protein: CASSASGSRDNEQFF

J gene: TRBJ2-7
D gene: TRBD1
V gene: TRBV7-2
clone size: -
CDR3 DNA: TGTGCCAGCAGCTTAGGGACAGGGGCCTACGAGCAGTACTTC
CDR3 protein: CASSLGTGAYEQYF

J gene: TRBJ2-1
D gene: TRBD1
V gene: TRBV12-5
clone size: -
CDR3 DNA: TGTGCTAGTGGTGCGGGACAGGGTGACAATGAGCAGTTCTTC
CDR3 protein: CASGAGQGDNEQFF

J gene: TRBJ2-4
D gene: -
V gene: TRBV6-1
clone size: -
CDR3 DNA: TGTGCCAGCAGTGAAAGCATCCTAGCCAAAAACATTCAGTACTTC
CDR3 protein: CASSESILAKNIQYF

J gene: TRBJ2-3
D gene: -
V gene: TRBV9
clone size: -
CDR3 DNA: TGTGCCAGCAGCGCCGGATTAGGGGTTGGAGATACGCAGTATTTT
CDR3 protein: CASSAGLGVGDTQYF

J gene: TRBJ2-7
D gene: TRBD1
V gene: TRBV6-2/TRBV6-3
clone size: -
CDR3 DNA: TGTGCCAGCAGTTACGGACAGGGGACCTACGAGCAGTACTTC
CDR3 protein: CASSYGQGTYEQYF

J gene: TRBJ2-2
D gene: TRBD1
V gene: TRBV6-4
clone size: -
CDR3 DNA: TGTGCCAGCAGTGAGAGTACCGGGACAGAATATACCGGGGAGCTGTTTTTT
CDR3 protein: CASSESTGTEYTGELFF

J gene: TRBJ2-5
D gene: -
V gene: TRBV4-1
clone size: -
CDR3 DNA: TGCGCCAGCAGCCCGGGGAGACAAGAGACCCAGTACTTC
CDR3 protein: CASSPGRQETQYF

J gene: TRBJ2-2
D gene: -
V gene: TRBV12-5
clone size: -
CDR3 DNA: TGTGCTAGTGGTTTGGTTTCGGGGGAGCTGACCGGGGAGCTGTTTTTT
CDR3 protein: CASGLVSGELTGELFF

J gene: TRBJ1-1
D gene: -
V gene: TRBV4-1
clone size: -
CDR3 DNA: TGCGCCAGCAGCCTGGGAACATCGCTGGTGACTGAAGCTTTCTTT
CDR3 protein: CASSLGTSLVTEAFF

J gene: TRBJ2-2
D gene: -
V gene: TRBV2
clone size: -
CDR3 DNA: TGTGCCAGCAGTGAGTCTAGCTGGAGCACCGGGGAGCTGTTTTTT
CDR3 protein: CASSESSWSTGELFF

J gene: TRBJ1-6
D gene: -
V gene: TRBV28
clone size: -
CDR3 DNA: TGTGCCAGCAGTTTAGTCTGGAGCTCCTATAATTCACCCCTCCACTTT
CDR3 protein: CASSLVWSSYNSPLHF

J gene: TRBJ2-3
D gene: TRBD1
V gene: TRBV9
clone size: -
CDR3 DNA: TGTGCCAGCAGCGTGCCCAACCCGGGACAGGGGTGGGGTACGCAGTATTTT
CDR3 protein: CASSVPNPGQGWGTQYF

J gene: TRBJ2-5
D gene: TRBD1
V gene: TRBV10-1
clone size: -
CDR3 DNA: TGCGCCAGCCCTTCCAAGATGGGACAGGGGGACCAAGAGACCCAGTACTTC
CDR3 protein: CASPSKMGQGDQETQYF

J gene: TRBJ1-1
D gene: -
V gene: TRBV5-4
clone size: -
CDR3 DNA: TGTGCCAGCAGCTCCGGCTCGGCGGGGACTGAAGCTTTCTTT
CDR3 protein: CASSSGSAGTEAFF

J gene: TRBJ2-3
D gene: TRBD1
V gene: TRBV20-1
clone size: -
CDR3 DNA: TGCAGTGCTAGTTCTGGACAGGGGTCAGATACGCAGTATTTT
CDR3 protein: CSASSGQGSDTQYF

J gene: TRBJ2-6
D gene: -
V gene: TRBV28
clone size: -
CDR3 DNA: TGTGCCAGCAGTTTACAAACTGGGGCCAACGTCCTGACTTTC
CDR3 protein: CASSLQTGANVLTF

J gene: TRBJ2-1
D gene: -
V gene: TRBV24-1
clone size: -
CDR3 DNA: TGTGCCACCAGGGAGACAGGAGACAATGAGCAGTTCTTC
CDR3 protein: CATRETGDNEQFF

J gene: TRBJ2-3
D gene: TRBD2
V gene: TRBV11-2
clone size: once
CDR3 DNA: TGTGCCAGCAGCTTAGGGCGGGAGGCCACAGATACGCAGTATTTT
CDR3 protein: CASSLGREATDTQYF

J gene: TRBJ2-3
D gene: TRBD2
V gene: TRBV11-2
clone size: once
CDR3 DNA: TGTGCCAGCAGCTACGGACTAGCGGGAGATACGCAGTATTTT
CDR3 protein: CASSYGLAGDTQYF

J gene: TRBJ2-7
D gene: TRBD2
V gene: TRBV5-1
clone size: once
CDR3 DNA: TGCGCCAGCAGCTTGGGGCGGGAGGACCACGAGCAGTACTTC
CDR3 protein: CASSLGREDHEQYF

J gene: TRBJ2-4
D gene: -
V gene: TRBV19
clone size: -
CDR3 DNA: TGTGCCAGTAATGGGGGGCGGTGGGGACGCGAAGACAAAAACATTCAGTACTTC
CDR3 protein: CASNGGRWGREDKNIQYF

J gene: TRBJ1-4
D gene: TRBD1
V gene: TRBV4-3
clone size: -
CDR3 DNA: TGCGCCAGCAGCCCCGGGACAGGGTATGAAAAACTGTTTTTT
CDR3 protein: CASSPGTGYEKLFF

J gene: TRBJ2-7
D gene: -
V gene: TRBV7-2
clone size: -
CDR3 DNA: TGTGCCAGCAGCTTAAGGGTCGCGGAACCCTACGAGCAGTACTTC
CDR3 protein: CASSLRVAEPYEQYF

J gene: TRBJ2-5
D gene: TRBD2
V gene: TRBV3-1/TRBV3-2
clone size: -
CDR3 DNA: TGTGCCAGCAGCCAACACGGACTAGCGGGAGGGCTGGAGACCCAGTACTTC
CDR3 protein: CASSQHGLAGGLETQYF

J gene: TRBJ2-7
D gene: -
V gene: TRBV29-1
clone size: -
CDR3 DNA: TGCAGCGTTCGTGGGGAGCCCTACGAGCAGTACTTC
CDR3 protein: CSVRGEPYEQYF

J gene: TRBJ2-1
D gene: -
V gene: TRBV18
clone size: -
CDR3 DNA: TGTGCCAGCTCACCACAAGGACAAGCCAATGAGCAGTTCTTC
CDR3 protein: CASSPQGQANEQFF

J gene: TRBJ2-7
D gene: TRBD1
V gene: TRBV10-3
clone size: -
CDR3 DNA: TGTGCCATCAGCGGACAGGGAGAGGCCTCCTACGAGCAGTACTTC
CDR3 protein: CAISGQGEASYEQYF

J gene: TRBJ1-5
D gene: -
V gene: TRBV4-2
clone size: -
CDR3 DNA: TGTGCCAGCAGCCAAGAGGCAGGGATGGTCAATCAGCCCCAGCATTTT
CDR3 protein: CASSQEAGMVNQPQHF

J gene: TRBJ2-7
D gene: -
V gene: TRBV4-3
clone size: -
CDR3 DNA: TGCGCCAGCAGCCAAGCCTACAGGGACCCCTACGAGCAGTACTTC
CDR3 protein: CASSQAYRDPYEQYF

J gene: TRBJ2-3
D gene: -
V gene: TRBV25-1
clone size: -
CDR3 DNA: TGTGCCAGCAGTTTCGGGGTCTCGCTTCCCCCAGATACGCAGTATTTT
CDR3 protein: CASSFGVSLPPDTQYF

J gene: TRBJ2-2
D gene: TRBD1
V gene: TRBV28
clone size: -
CDR3 DNA: TGTGCCACAAGGGGGCGAGAAACGGGGGAGCTGTTTTTT
CDR3 protein: CATRGRETGELFF

J gene: TRBJ1-1
D gene: -
V gene: TRBV3-1/TRBV3-2
clone size: -
CDR3 DNA: TGTGCCAGCTCCAATCAGGGATTGTACACTGAAGCTTTCTTT
CDR3 protein: CASSNQGLYTEAFF